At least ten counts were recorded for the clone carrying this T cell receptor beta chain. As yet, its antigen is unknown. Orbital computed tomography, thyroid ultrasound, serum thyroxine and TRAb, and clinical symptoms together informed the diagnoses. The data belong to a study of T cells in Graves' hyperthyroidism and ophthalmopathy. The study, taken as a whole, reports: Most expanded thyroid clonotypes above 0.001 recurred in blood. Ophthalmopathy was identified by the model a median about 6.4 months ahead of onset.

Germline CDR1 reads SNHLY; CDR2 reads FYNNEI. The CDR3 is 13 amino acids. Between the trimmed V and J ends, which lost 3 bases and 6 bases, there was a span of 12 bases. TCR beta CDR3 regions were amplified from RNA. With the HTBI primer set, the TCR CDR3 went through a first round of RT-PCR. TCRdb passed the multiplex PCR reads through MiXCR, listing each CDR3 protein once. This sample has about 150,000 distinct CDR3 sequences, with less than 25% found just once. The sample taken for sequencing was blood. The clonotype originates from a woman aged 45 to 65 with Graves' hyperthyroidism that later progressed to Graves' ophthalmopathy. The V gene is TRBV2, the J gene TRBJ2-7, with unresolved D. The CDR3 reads CASSDTQLGEQYF. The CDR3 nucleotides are TGTGCCAGCAGTGACACACAGCTGGGCGAGCAGTACTTC.